A single sample is the source of the 10 T cell receptor beta chains below, sequenced in a study of memory CD4+ T cells and cytomegalovirus serostatus. The sort gate was single viable CD3+CD4+CD8-CD45RO+ cells for memory CD4+ T cells. Profiled with immunoSEQ multiplex PCR; TCRdb holds only in-frame clones, not every one. The top ten hold roughly 1% of the sample, which has some 25,000 clones, approximately 71% seen once. The sequenced material came from memory CD4+ T cells from blood. The receptor set was obtained from an adult in good health and CMV-seronegative.

The rearrangement links TRBV30 to TRBJ1-6; D not resolved. From germline, CDR1 is GTSNPN and CDR2 SVGIG (reference sequence). V lost 0 bases to trimming and J lost 4 bases, with 16 bases between them. CDR3 length equals 17 residues. The CDR3 sequence: CAWSVRGDGVYNSPLHF. CDR3 bases: TGTGCCTGGAGTGTACGTGGGGATGGGGTGTATAATTCACCCCTCCACTTT.

This clone has just a few counts. The rearrangement uses TRBV10-3 and TRBJ1-2, with D perhaps matching TRBD1 (6 bases). Looked up from germline, CDR1 is ENHRY and CDR2 is SYGVKD. V was clipped by 0 bases and J by 6 bases, with 14 bases between them. This CDR3 is built from 15 residues. The CDR3 DNA reads as TGTGCCATCAGTGAGTCGAAAGGACAGTGGGATGGCTACACCTTC. As protein: CAISESKGQWDGYTF.

In nucleotides, the CDR3 is TGTGCCAGCACCCAAAGTGCACTAGCGGGGATACAGTTCTTC. This codes for CASTQSALAGIQFF. The rearrangement joins TRBV7-9 to TRBJ2-1; 10 bases fit TRBD2. The ends lost 7 bases at V and 13 bases at J; junction bases unmatched: 13. The CDR3 consists of 14 residues. Germline loops: CDR1 SEHNR, CDR2 FQNEAQ (reference sequence). Full variable domain (missing parts from reference TRBV7-9 and TRBJ2-1): DTGVSQNPRHKITKRGQNVTFRCDPISEHNRLYWYRQTLGQGPEFLTYFQNEAQLEKSRLLSDRFSAERPKGSFSTLEIQRTEQGDSAMYLCASTQSALAGIQFFGPGTRLTVL.

The rearrangement uses TRBV5-1 and TRBJ1-1; perhaps TRBD1 as D (6 bases). The ends were cut back, 4 bases at V and 5 bases at J, with 15 bases in the middle. This CDR3 spans 14 amino acids. CDR1 is SGHRS, CDR2 YFSETQ, per germline. The CDR3 sequence: CASSLQGGNTEAFF. As DNA, the CDR3 is TGCGCCAGCAGCCTACAGGGAGGTAATACTGAAGCTTTCTTT.

The DNA of the CDR3 is TGTGCCAGTAGTGCAGCAGATACGCAGTATTTT. Amino acids: CASSAADTQYF. The chain recombines TRBV19 with TRBJ2-3; the D is unclear. Germline V gene data show CDR1 as LNHDA and CDR2 as SQIVND (reference sequence). The CDR3 sequence is 11 residues long. Trimming pared 5 bases from V and 4 bases from J, leaving 4 bases between. The full variable domain, in which reference TRBV19 and TRBJ2-3 provide the parts outside the CDR3, is DGGITQSPKYLFRKEGQNVTLSCEQNLNHDAMYWYRQDPGQGLRLIYYSQIVNDFQKGDIAEGYSVSREKKESFPLTVTSAQKNPTAFYLCASSAADTQYFGPGTRLTVL.

The chain employs TRBV5-1 and TRBJ2-6; the D is unclear. Looked up from germline, CDR1 is SGHRS and CDR2 is YFSETQ. The CDR3 has 15 residues. Trimming removed 0 bases from V and 2 bases from J, with 6 bases in between. This CDR3 reads CASSLDVAGANVLTF. The CDR3 DNA follows: TGCGCCAGCAGCTTGGACGTCGCTGGGGCCAACGTCCTGACTTTC.

This clone showed up just a few times. The gene calls are TRBV30 and TRBJ1-2; D call uncertain. The germline V gene encodes CDR1 GTSNPN and CDR2 SVGIG (reference sequence). This CDR3 has 15 amino acids. V shed 0 bases and J shed 6 bases, with 17 bases lying between them. The CDR3 DNA sequence: TGTGCCTGGAGTGTAACCAGCTTACCGTGGGATGGCTACACCTTC. It translates to CAWSVTSLPWDGYTF.

The chain recombines TRBV4-2 with TRBJ2-7; D remains ambiguous. Germline CDR1 reads LGHNA; CDR2 reads YNFKEQ. This CDR3 is 19 amino acids long. V lost 0 bases and J lost 2, with 23 bases in between. The CDR3 sequence is CASSQDTLTRQKVTYEQYF. The CDR3 nucleotides are TGTGCCAGCAGCCAAGATACTCTAACTCGACAAAAAGTTACCTACGAGCAGTACTTC.

The V gene is TRBV5-6, the J gene TRBJ2-1, with D perhaps matching TRBD1 or TRBD2 (5 bases each). The V gene's germline CDR1 is SGHDT and CDR2 YYEEEE. V dropped 1 base and J dropped 9 bases, with 20 bases sitting between them. The CDR3 sequence is 16 residues long. The CDR3 loop reads CASSLLWAGSMGEQFF. As DNA, the CDR3 is TGTGCCAGCAGCTTGCTTTGGGCAGGGAGCATGGGTGAGCAGTTCTTC.

This clone turned up a few times. J is TRBJ1-5 and V is TRBV10-3; 9 bases align to TRBD1. Germline V gene lookup returns CDR1 ENHRY and CDR2 SYGVKD. The CDR3 covers 15 residues. V lost 6 bases, J lost 0 bases, and 3 bases stayed unmatched. CDR3 protein: CAIRRTGDSNQPQHF. The CDR3 bases are TGTGCCATCAGGCGGACAGGGGATAGCAATCAGCCCCAGCATTTT.